This entry lists 20 T cell receptor beta chains sequenced from one sample in a study of OX40 agonist ivuxolimab in advanced cancers. Produced via immunoSEQ multiplex PCR; TCRdb's table is partial and in-frame only. The profile shows approximately 25,000 clones, approximately 86% of them singletons. The sample consisted of CD4+ or CD8+ T cells sorted from blood, taken in a trial of the OX40 agonist ivuxolimab. All receptors derive from an adult with an advanced solid tumor such as melanoma, head and neck, liver or kidney cancer.

The rearrangement uses TRBV28 and TRBJ2-2, with D unresolved. CDR1 and CDR2 (germline): MDHEN, SYDVKM. With 3 bases removed from V and 0 bases from J, the gap between germline ends came to 8 bases. The CDR3 loop spans 15 amino acids. The CDR3 DNA reads as TGTGCCAGCAGTTTTGATGGATCGAACACCGGGGAGCTGTTTTTT. It yields the protein CASSFDGSNTGELFF.

This sequence joins TRBV11-2 and TRBJ2-7, with a tentative D call TRBD1 (6 bases). The CDR3 contains 13 residues. Germline V gene lookup returns CDR1 SGHAT and CDR2 FQNNGV. V lost 3 bases and J 6 bases, leaving 12 bases between the germline ends. The CDR3 coding sequence is TGTGCCAGCAGCTTCGGACAGACCGGCGAGCAGTACTTC. Translation gives CASSFGQTGEQYF. Variable domain in full (rest from reference TRBV11-2 and TRBJ2-7): EAGVAQSPRYKIIEKRQSVAFWCNPISGHATLYWYQQILGQGPKLLIQFQNNGVVDDSQLPKDRFSAERLKGVDSTLKIQPAKLEDSAVYLCASSFGQTGEQYFGPGTRLTVT.

The CDR3 DNA reads TGTGCCAGCAGTTTATCCACAGATACGCAGTATTTT. This translates into CASSLSTDTQYF. The chain couples TRBV28 to TRBJ2-3; no definite D call. V was pared by 1 base and J by 2 bases, with 1 base between. The V gene's germline CDR1 is MDHEN and CDR2 SYDVKM. This CDR3 comprises 12 residues.

The genes are TRBV4-1 and TRBJ2-3, with 11 bases identical to TRBD2. In germline, CDR1 is MGHRA, CDR2 YSYEKL. There are 15 residues in the CDR3. The junction had 6 bases not matched to a gene; V was cut back by 6 bases and J by 4 bases. CDR3 region: CASSSGTSGPDTQYF. CDR3 sequence (DNA): TGCGCCAGCAGTTCCGGGACTAGCGGTCCAGATACGCAGTATTTT.

The J gene is TRBJ2-7, the V gene TRBV27; D is uncertain. V gave up 3 bases and J gave up 3 bases, with 21 bases separating them. The CDR3 has 17 amino acids. CDR1 is MNHEY, CDR2 SMNVEV, per germline (reference sequence). The CDR3 reads CASSLGSNLLPLYEQYF. The CDR3 DNA reads as TGTGCCAGCAGTTTGGGCAGCAACCTACTGCCCCTCTACGAGCAGTACTTC.

The V and J genes are TRBV21-1 and TRBJ2-7; TRBD1 reflects the table's D call only, with no check against the DNA. TRBV21-1 is given as a pseudogene. This CDR3 contains 16 residues. The CDR3 loop is CASPSAGGASPYEQYF. DNA of the CDR3: TGTGCCAGCCCTTCGGCAGGGGGTGCTAGCCCCTACGAGCAGTACTTC.

The rearrangement joins TRBV6-6 to TRBJ1-4, with D perhaps matching TRBD1 (6 bases). Germline CDR1 reads MNHNY; CDR2 reads SVGAGI (reference sequence). The CDR3 is 14 residues long. Trimming pared 2 bases from V and 8 bases from J, leaving 12 bases between. The DNA for the CDR3 is TGTGCCAGCAGTTACGCCCAGGGGCACGAAAAACTGTTTTTT. Protein: CASSYAQGHEKLFF.

The chain is built from TRBV7-9 and TRBJ2-3; D may be TRBD2 (6 bases). CDR1 and CDR2 from the germline V gene are SEHNR and FQNEAQ (reference sequence). This CDR3 has 16 residues. The V and J ends lost 3 bases and 5 bases respectively, with 18 bases between them. In nucleotides, the CDR3 is TGTGCCAGCAGCTTCCCCCCGCCGGGAGCTAAAGATACGCAGTATTTT. It yields the protein CASSFPPPGAKDTQYF.

By its share, this clone is medium-sized (0.01 to 0.1%). The chain couples TRBV21-1 to TRBJ2-7; the D call of TRBD2 is as the table states it, not checked on the DNA. TRBV21-1 is a pseudogene. The CDR3 totals 20 residues. CDR3 region: CASSSPKELLAGGEVYEQYF. The CDR3 nucleotides are TGTGCCAGCAGCTCACCAAAGGAATTACTAGCGGGAGGAGAGGTCTACGAGCAGTACTTC.

V gene TRBV27 combines with J gene TRBJ2-5; D is ambiguous. Per germline, CDR1 MNHEY and CDR2 SMNVEV (reference sequence). The V end lost 4 bases, the J end lost 0 bases, and 3 bases lay between the germline ends. There are 12 residues in the CDR3. The CDR3 sequence: CASSSYQETQYF. The CDR3 nucleotides read TGTGCCAGCAGTTCATACCAAGAGACCCAGTACTTC.

The genes are TRBV5-6 and TRBJ1-1, with D tentatively TRBD1 (5 bases). Germline assignment: CDR1 SGHDT and CDR2 YYEEEE. The germline V and J ends were trimmed by 1 base and 5 bases, with 12 bases remaining between them. CDR3 size: 14 residues. CDR3 residues: CASSLRGVWTEAFF. DNA for the CDR3: TGTGCCAGCAGCTTGCGGGGGGTATGGACTGAAGCTTTCTTT.

The chain joins TRBV10-2 to TRBJ2-7, with D possibly TRBD2 on 7 matching bases. The ends were cut back, 10 bases at V and 6 bases at J, with 22 bases in the middle. Germline lookup yields CDR1 WSHSY and CDR2 SAAADI. This CDR3 is built from 14 residues. The CDR3 region is CATGSGGPLSEQYF. The CDR3 coding sequence is TGCGCCACCGGCTCGGGGGGCCCCCTTAGCGAGCAGTACTTC.

The J gene is TRBJ2-3, the V gene TRBV7-6; 8 bases agree with TRBD2. CDR3 length: 14 amino acids. Germline loops: CDR1 SGHVS, CDR2 FNYEAQ. V lost 0 bases, J lost 12 bases, and 8 bases stayed unmatched. In DNA form, the CDR3 reads TGTGCCAGCAGCTTAGCGATAGAAGCGGGAGCACAGTATTTT. Translated: CASSLAIEAGAQYF.

The chain carries TRBV27 and TRBJ2-1; D gene uncertain. Deletions cut 3 bases from V and 6 bases from J, with 9 bases between. The CDR3 totals 13 residues. The germline CDR1 and CDR2 sequences are MNHEY and SMNVEV (reference sequence). CDR3 sequence: CASSFNGRNEQFF. CDR3 bases: TGTGCCAGCAGTTTTAACGGGCGCAATGAGCAGTTCTTC.

The chain is built from TRBV9 and TRBJ2-1; D tentatively fits TRBD1 or TRBD2 (5 bases each). The germline V gene encodes CDR1 SGDLS and CDR2 YYNGEE. The CDR3 covers 15 residues. Trimming took off 0 bases at V and 10 bases at J, with 17 bases between the two ends. CDR3 region: CASSVAGGMIEEQFF. The CDR3 coding sequence is TGTGCCAGCAGCGTAGCTGGGGGAATGATAGAGGAGCAGTTCTTC. The entire variable domain, with the rest obtained from reference TRBV9 and TRBJ2-1, is as follows: DSGVTQTPKHLITATGQRVTLRCSPRSGDLSVYWYQQSLDQGLQFLIQYYNGEERAKGNILERFSAQQFPDLHSELNLSSLELGDSALYFCASSVAGGMIEEQFFGPGTRLTVL.

This chain links TRBV27 with TRBJ2-7, with 9 bases aligning to TRBD2. Trimming removed 6 bases from V and 3 bases from J; junction bases left unmatched: 12. The germline gives CDR1 MNHEY, CDR2 SMNVEV (reference sequence). The CDR3 is 16 amino acids. The CDR3 nucleotides are TGTGCCAGCAGCCCCCTGGCGGGAGGGCCCAACTACGAGCAGTACTTC. Encoded protein: CASSPLAGGPNYEQYF.

This chain joins TRBV7-2 and TRBJ2-1; 8 bases line up with TRBD2. The CDR3 contains 15 residues. Germline trimming cut 1 base from V and 9 bases from J; bases unmatched to any gene: 8. Germline V gene lookup returns CDR1 SGHTA and CDR2 FQGNSA. CDR3 loop: CASSLVTGGGSEQFF. The DNA of the CDR3 is TGTGCCAGCAGCTTAGTGACGGGAGGGGGGTCTGAGCAGTTCTTC.

The genes are TRBV7-6 and TRBJ2-7; 12 bases are shared with TRBD2. V gave up 4 bases and J gave up 0 bases; unmatched junction bases: 1. The CDR3 is 15 amino acids. The germline V gene has CDR1 SGHVS and CDR2 FNYEAQ. CDR3 bases: TGTGCCAGCAGCTCTAGCGGGAGGGTCTCCTACGAGCAGTACTTC. The encoded protein is CASSSSGRVSYEQYF.

This clone was detected only once. This rearrangement joins TRBV7-9 to TRBJ2-2, with D perhaps TRBD2 (5 bases). In germline, CDR1 is SEHNR, CDR2 FQNEAQ (reference sequence). The V and J ends lost 2 bases and 1 base respectively, with 11 bases between them. CDR3 length equals 16 residues. This CDR3 reads CASSLTFSVNTGELFF. The CDR3, as DNA: TGTGCCAGCAGCTTAACTTTTAGCGTGAACACCGGGGAGCTGTTTTTT.

The chain couples TRBV11-2 to TRBJ2-7; D uncertain. The V end lost 1 base, the J end lost 0 bases, and 7 bases lay between the germline ends. Looked up from germline, CDR1 is SGHAT and CDR2 is FQNNGV. The CDR3 loop spans 14 amino acids. Here the CDR3 reads CASSLGASSYEQYF. CDR3 DNA: TGTGCCAGCAGCTTAGGTGCCTCCTCCTACGAGCAGTACTTC.